These 9 T cell receptor beta chains share one sample of origin, sequenced in a study of CD8 T cells in Susac syndrome. The authors reverse transcribed about 0.5 to 1 ug RNA with random hexamers. In TCRdb, the immunoSEQ multiplex PCR reads were re-called with MiXCR into one record per CDR3 protein. The sample gives about 120,000 distinct CDR3 sequences, just under 95% of which show up once; approximately 0.2% is in the top ten. The material sequenced was CD8+ T cells from PBMCs. All receptors derive from a human donor with Susac syndrome.

The chain uses TRBV20-1 and TRBJ1-6, with D possibly matching TRBD1 (6 bases). This CDR3 contains 15 residues. Trimming shortened V by 5 bases and J by 2 bases, and 13 bases separated the two germline ends. Germline V gives CDR1 DFQATT, CDR2 SNEGSKA (reference sequence). CDR3 DNA sequence: TGCAGTGCTTCTACAGGGCGCCCCTATAATTCACCCCTCCACTTT. Protein: CSASTGRPYNSPLHF.

Worth noting for this clonotype: Relative to the germline gene, one junction end is altered; a read error may explain this. The CDR3, as DNA: TGTGCTAGCAGCCCGACTAGCGGGAGGTCGAGCAATGAGCAGTTCTTC. This encodes CASSPTSGRSSNEQFF. This chain uses TRBV7-7 with TRBJ2-1; 13 positions match TRBD2. The CDR3 has 16 residues. The germline CDR1 and CDR2 sequences are SSHAT and FNYEAQ (reference sequence).

This clonotype occurred once. The chain recombines TRBV29-1 with TRBJ2-3, with 14 bases aligning to TRBD2. Germline CDR1 reads SQVTM; CDR2 reads ANQGSEA. The CDR3 has 15 residues. With V trimmed by 3 bases and J by 7 bases, 6 bases remained unmatched. The CDR3 spells CSVEGLAGEINTQYF. CDR3 sequence (DNA): TGCAGCGTTGAGGGACTAGCGGGAGAAATAAATACGCAGTATTTT.

The CDR3 spells CASSSRVRLNTEAFF. As DNA, the CDR3 is TGTGCCAGCAGTTCTCGGGTCAGACTCAACACTGAAGCTTTCTTT. V gene TRBV28 combines with J gene TRBJ1-1; D gene unclear. The V end lost 4 bases, the J end lost 2 bases, and 14 bases lay between the germline ends. This CDR3 contains 15 residues. CDR1 MDHEN and CDR2 SYDVKM come from the germline V gene. The full variable domain, rest sourced from reference TRBV28 and TRBJ1-1, is DVKVTQSSRYLVKRTGEKVFLECVQDMDHENMFWYRQDPGLGLRLIYFSYDVKMKEKGDIPEGYSVSREKKERFSLILESASTNQTSMYLCASSSRVRLNTEAFFGQGTRLTVV.

The chain couples TRBV14 to TRBJ1-1; no clear D gene. V was pared by 0 bases and J by 2 bases, with 13 bases between. The CDR3 length is 16 residues. Germline V gives CDR1 SGHDN, CDR2 FVKESK. As DNA, the CDR3 is TGTGCCAGCAGCCAAGAAGGGCAGGCTTTCAACACTGAAGCTTTCTTT. The encoded protein is CASSQEGQAFNTEAFF.

The V call is TRBV7-9, the J call TRBJ2-5; 7 bases agree with TRBD1. The CDR3 is 15 residues long. Trimming at V came to 5 bases and at J to 4 bases, leaving 10 bases not matched to a gene. CDR1 and CDR2 from the germline V gene are SEHNR and FQNEAQ (reference sequence). Written as DNA, the CDR3 is TGTGCCAGCAGCCAGTGGGACAGCCGTTTAGAGACCCAGTACTTC. It codes for CASSQWDSRLETQYF.

V and J are TRBV4-3 and TRBJ2-7; 10 bases are shared with TRBD2. Germline assignment: CDR1 LGHNA and CDR2 YSLEER. With V trimmed by 1 base and J by 2 bases, 11 bases remained unmatched. The CDR3 has 18 residues. The CDR3 DNA follows: TGCGCCAGCAGCCAAGGGCGTCAGCGGGAGGGCCTGGCCTACGAGCAGTACTTC. This translates into CASSQGRQREGLAYEQYF.

The chain has TRBV15 and TRBJ2-7, with D maybe TRBD2 (6 bases). Trimming removed 0 bases from V and 2 bases from J, with 14 bases in between. The CDR3 has 16 amino acids. Germline V lookup: CDR1 LNHNV, CDR2 YYDKDF (reference sequence). CDR3 sequence: CATSRDSPGGPYEQYF. The CDR3 DNA is TGTGCCACCAGCAGAGATAGCCCCGGGGGACCCTACGAGCAGTACTTC.

V and J are TRBV30 and TRBJ2-1, with D tentatively TRBD2 (5 bases). This CDR3 is 15 amino acids long. V shed 5 bases and J shed 0 bases, with 14 bases lying between them. Per the germline V gene, CDR1 is GTSNPN and CDR2 is SVGIG (reference sequence). The CDR3 region is CAWDTTSSSYNEQFF. CDR3 nucleotides: TGTGCCTGGGACACCACTAGTTCCTCCTACAATGAGCAGTTCTTC.